The sequence of this T cell receptor beta chain was determined in a study of T cells in Graves' hyperthyroidism and ophthalmopathy. In the study overall: Blood was drawn when the patient was first diagnosed and still untreated. Study observations and caveats: Among clonotypes expanded in thyroid above 0.001, most were also found in blood.

The CDR3 regions of TCR beta were amplified from RNA transcripts. The TCR CDR3 first-round RT-PCR relied on the HTBI primer set. TCRdb reanalysed the multiplex PCR reads using MiXCR and keeps one entry per CDR3 protein. Among under 800,000 distinct CDR3 sequences listed, around 15% were seen once. Per the germline V gene, CDR1 is MNHNS and CDR2 is SASEGT. The CDR3 has 13 amino acids. V lost 8 bases to trimming and J lost 3 bases; unmatched junction nucleotides: 2. This clonotype was seen more than once but under ten times. Its cognate antigen is unknown. A lack of ophthalmopathy progression within 18 months defined stable Graves' hyperthyroidism.

The sequencing sample was made of blood. The genes are TRBV6-1 and TRBJ2-7; TRBD2 matches 12 bases. This sequence was found in a woman younger than 35 with Graves' hyperthyroidism. CDR3 nucleotides: TGTGCCAGCGGGACTAGCGGGTACTACGAGCAGTACTTC. Translation: CASGTSGYYEQYF.